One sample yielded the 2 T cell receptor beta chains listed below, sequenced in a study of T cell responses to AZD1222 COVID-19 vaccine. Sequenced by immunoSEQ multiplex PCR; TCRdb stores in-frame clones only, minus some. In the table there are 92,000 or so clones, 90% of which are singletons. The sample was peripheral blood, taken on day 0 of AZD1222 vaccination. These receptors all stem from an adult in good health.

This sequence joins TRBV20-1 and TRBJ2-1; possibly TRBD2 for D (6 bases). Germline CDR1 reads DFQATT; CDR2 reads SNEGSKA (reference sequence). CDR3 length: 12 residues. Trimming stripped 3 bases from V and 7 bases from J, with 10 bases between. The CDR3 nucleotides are TGCAGTGCTAGTGATGGGGGGAATGAGCAGTTCTTC. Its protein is CSASDGGNEQFF.

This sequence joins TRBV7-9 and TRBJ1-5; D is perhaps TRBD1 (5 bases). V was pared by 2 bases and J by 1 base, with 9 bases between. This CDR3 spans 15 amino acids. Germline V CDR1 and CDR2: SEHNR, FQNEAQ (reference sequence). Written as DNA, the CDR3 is TGTGCCAGCAGCTTATACCGGGGCAGCAATCAGCCCCAGCATTTT. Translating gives CASSLYRGSNQPQHF.